Given below is one T cell receptor (beta chain) in context. As yet, its antigen is unknown. V lost 0 bases and J 5 bases, leaving 16 bases between the germline ends. The CDR3 spans 16 residues. The germline V gene has CDR1 SGHVS and CDR2 FNYEAQ. This specimen comes from a study of regulatory T cells in long-lasting Graves disease. The study, taken as a whole, reports: Whereas about a thousand public clonotypes were shared by new patients, persistent patients shared more, at some 2,500. Persistent disease was associated with favored TRBV28 usage and with favored use of TRBJ1-2 and TRBJ2-5.

The TCR beta library used iRepertoire HTBI primers with Arm-PCR amplification of CDR3. TCRdb ran MiXCR on the multiplex PCR reads and lists one entry per CDR3 protein. This table has about 610,000 distinct CDR3 sequences, around 16% appearing once. Time point denoted: newly diagnosed GD, antithyroid drugs for less than 3 months. With RNA extracted from PBMCs as input, the TCR library was made. This same sample was also part of a study on T cells in Graves' hyperthyroidism and ophthalmopathy. Per that paper: When the TCR CDR3 underwent first-round RT-PCR, the HTBI primer set was used.

Material: peripheral blood mononuclear cells (PBMCs), obtained at new diagnosis, from a patient treated with antithyroid drugs. This chain joins TRBV7-6 and TRBJ2-5; tentative D call: TRBD2 (6 bases). This receptor was taken from a man aged 18 to 35 with Graves disease. The CDR3 sequence: CASSLAYSGALETQYF. The CDR3 DNA sequence: TGTGCCAGCAGCTTAGCTTACTCGGGAGCTTTGGAGACCCAGTACTTC.